Below are 4 T cell receptor beta chains sequenced from a single sample in a study of PD-1 blockade in classical Hodgkin lymphoma. The data were produced by immunoSEQ multiplex PCR, yet TCRdb's version contains in-frame clones alone and is incomplete. The sample yields around 60,000 clones, roughly 91% seen once. Every patient had relapsed following autologous stem cell transplantation, and cohorts differed in brentuximab vedotin exposure. The source was peripheral blood mononuclear cells (PBMCs), collected before the second cycle of nivolumab. The receptors stem from a human donor with classical Hodgkin lymphoma.

This clone was detected only a few times. The chain combines TRBV28 with TRBJ2-1; the D gene is possibly TRBD2 (6 bases). V gave up 2 bases and J gave up 5 bases, with 10 bases separating them. There are 14 residues in the CDR3. CDR1 and CDR2 (germline): MDHEN, SYDVKM. The CDR3 nucleotides read TGTGCCAGCAGTTTAGGGGGGACGGACAATGAGCAGTTCTTC. Protein: CASSLGGTDNEQFF.

The V and J genes are TRBV15 and TRBJ1-2; D is unresolved. The germline CDR1 and CDR2 sequences are LNHNV and YYDKDF (reference sequence). V was pared by 0 bases and J by 6 bases, with 8 bases between. CDR3 size: 13 residues. This chain's CDR3 is CATSREGSDGYTF. The DNA of the CDR3 is TGTGCCACCAGCAGAGAGGGTAGTGATGGCTACACCTTC.

This clone showed up just once. V is TRBV30 and J is TRBJ2-7, with 10 positions matching TRBD1. CDR1 GTSNPN and CDR2 SVGIG come from the germline V gene (reference sequence). The junction had 7 bases not matched to a gene; V was cut back by 5 bases and J by 3 bases. The CDR3 has 14 residues. CDR3 amino acids: CAWLTGTGDYEQYF. The CDR3 DNA sequence: TGTGCCTGGTTGACCGGGACAGGGGACTACGAGCAGTACTTC. The variable domain in full, with the rest retrieved from reference TRBV30 and TRBJ2-7, is SQTIHQWPATLVQPVGSPLSLECTVEGTSNPNLYWYRQAAGRGLQLLFYSVGIGQISSEVPQNLSASRPQDRQFILSSKKLLLSDSGFYLCAWLTGTGDYEQYFGPGTRLTVT.

The chain recombines TRBV5-1 with TRBJ2-3; 7 bases align to TRBD1. Trimming removed 6 bases from V and 0 bases from J; junction bases left unmatched: 4. The CDR3 is 14 residues long. Germline-derived CDR1 and CDR2 are SGHRS and YFSETQ. CDR3 in amino acids: CASKGAISTDTQYF. In DNA form, the CDR3 reads TGCGCCAGCAAGGGGGCTATTAGCACAGATACGCAGTATTTT.